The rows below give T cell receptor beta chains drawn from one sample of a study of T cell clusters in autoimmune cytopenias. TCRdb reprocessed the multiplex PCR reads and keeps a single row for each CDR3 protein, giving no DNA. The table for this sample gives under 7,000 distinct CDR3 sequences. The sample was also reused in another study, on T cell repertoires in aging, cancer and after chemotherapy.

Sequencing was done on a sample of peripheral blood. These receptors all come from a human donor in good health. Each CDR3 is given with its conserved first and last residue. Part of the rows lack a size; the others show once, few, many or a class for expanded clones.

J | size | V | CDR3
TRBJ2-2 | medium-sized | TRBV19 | CASSTGGDTGELFF
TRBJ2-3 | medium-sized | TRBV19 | CASSIRQGQDTQYF
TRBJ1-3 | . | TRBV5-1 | CASSVGQPGNTIYF
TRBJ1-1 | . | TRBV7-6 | CASSELGTKGGEAFF
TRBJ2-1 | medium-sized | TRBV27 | CASSFSSGSYNEQFF
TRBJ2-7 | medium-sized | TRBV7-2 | CASSLGTSATYEQYF
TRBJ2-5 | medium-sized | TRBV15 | CATSRDQGRETQYF
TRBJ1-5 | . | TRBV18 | CASSPTDTFPQHF
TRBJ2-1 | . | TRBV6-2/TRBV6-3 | CATHRQGANNEQFF
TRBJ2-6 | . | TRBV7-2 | CASSLQRGGANVLTF
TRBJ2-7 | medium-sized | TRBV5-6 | CASSFDRGGEQYF
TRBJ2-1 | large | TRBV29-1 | CSVRTSGTLDEQFF
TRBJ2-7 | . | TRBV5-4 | CASSHLSGGNYEQYF
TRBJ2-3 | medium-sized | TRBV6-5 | CASSLRQITDTQYF
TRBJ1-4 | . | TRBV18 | CASSRQGTNEKLFF
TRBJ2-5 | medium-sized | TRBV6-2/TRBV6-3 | CASSYGLAGQETQYF
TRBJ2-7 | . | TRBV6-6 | CASSPGQPFYEQYF
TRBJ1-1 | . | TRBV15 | CATSRGMDTEAFF
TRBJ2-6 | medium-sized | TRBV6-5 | CASRITGSPSGANVLTF
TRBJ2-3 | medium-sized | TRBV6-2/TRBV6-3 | CASTTRTGRDTQYF
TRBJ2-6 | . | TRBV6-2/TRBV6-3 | CASSYSGTASGANVLTF
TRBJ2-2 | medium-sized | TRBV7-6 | CASSFAGELFF
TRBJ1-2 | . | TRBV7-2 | CASSLEGNGGYGYTF